The 25 T cell receptor beta chains in this list originate from one sample, sequenced in a study of T cell responses to AZD1222 COVID-19 vaccine. Sequenced by immunoSEQ multiplex PCR; TCRdb stores in-frame clones only, minus some. The sample consists of about 63,000 clones, about four fifths of them appearing once. The starting material was peripheral blood, obtained 28 days after the second AZD1222 dose. All receptors derive from an adult who received the AZD1222 COVID-19 vaccine.

This sequence joins TRBV19 and TRBJ1-5; the D is unclear. CDR1 is LNHDA and CDR2 is SQIVND in the germline V gene (reference sequence). The CDR3 has 13 amino acids. V was cut by 5 bases and J by 6 bases, with 11 bases left in between. CDR3 coding DNA: TGTGCCAGTAGTCCCGGAGGGATTCAGCCCCAGCATTTT. Its protein product is CASSPGGIQPQHF.

The J gene is TRBJ1-1, the V gene TRBV4-1; perhaps TRBD1 as D (5 bases). V was shortened by 3 bases and J by 1 base, with 9 bases between the two germline ends. This CDR3 region has 14 residues. Germline V gene data show CDR1 as MGHRA and CDR2 as YSYEKL. CDR3 DNA: TGCGCCAGCAGCCAGGACACAGGGAACACTGAAGCTTTCTTT. Protein: CASSQDTGNTEAFF.

The genes are TRBV19 and TRBJ1-6, with 8 bases fitting TRBD1. Germline V gives CDR1 LNHDA, CDR2 SQIVND (reference sequence). Germline trimming cut 3 bases from V and 4 bases from J; bases unmatched to any gene: 8. The CDR3 consists of 17 residues. The CDR3 reads CASSIQDRGSYNSPLHF. CDR3 coding DNA: TGTGCCAGTAGTATTCAAGACAGGGGATCTTATAATTCACCCCTCCACTTT.

This clone was detected only once. V and J are TRBV6-6 and TRBJ2-1; D remains ambiguous. In germline, CDR1 is MNHNY, CDR2 SVGAGI (reference sequence). Between the trimmed V and J ends, which lost 2 bases and 6 bases, there was a span of 2 bases. The CDR3 sequence is 11 residues long. CDR3 sequence: CASSYANEQFF. The DNA for the CDR3 is TGTGCCAGCAGTTACGCCAATGAGCAGTTCTTC.

V is TRBV10-1 and J is TRBJ2-5, with D perhaps TRBD1 (5 bases). The CDR3 is 13 amino acids. The germline V and J ends were trimmed by 4 bases and 5 bases, with 11 bases remaining between them. CDR1 and CDR2 from the germline V gene are WNHNN and SYGVQD (reference sequence). For the CDR3, the DNA is TGCGCCAGCAGTGGAAGGGGCTGGGAGACCCAGTACTTC. Encoded protein: CASSGRGWETQYF.

The genes are TRBV7-8 and TRBJ2-5; 8 bases match TRBD1. Germline CDR1 and CDR2: SGHVS and FQNEAQ. This CDR3 has 16 amino acids. Germline trimming cut 1 base from V and 4 bases from J; bases unmatched to any gene: 8. CDR3 protein: CASSLGSGGILETQYF. In nucleotides, the CDR3 is TGTGCCAGCAGCTTAGGCTCAGGGGGCATCCTAGAGACCCAGTACTTC.

The chain joins TRBV2 to TRBJ1-6, with 8 positions matching TRBD1. The CDR3 runs 14 residues. The V gene's germline CDR1 is SNHLY and CDR2 FYNNEI. J was trimmed by 5 bases and V by 5 bases; bases with no gene match: 2. The CDR3 DNA reads TGTGCCAGCAGTCTGACAGGGGATAATTCACCCCTCCACTTT. Amino acid sequence: CASSLTGDNSPLHF.

This clone was observed once. This chain connects TRBV19 to TRBJ1-5; 9 positions match TRBD1. Germline CDR1 reads LNHDA; CDR2 reads SQIVND (reference sequence). This CDR3 has 15 residues. Unmatched junction bases numbered 4, after V lost 6 bases and J lost 1 base. CDR3 amino acids: CASSPGTGSNQPQHF. The CDR3 nucleotides are TGTGCCAGTAGCCCCGGGACAGGGAGCAATCAGCCCCAGCATTTT.

The chain employs TRBV6-5 and TRBJ1-5, with a tentative D call TRBD1 (5 bases). V lost 7 bases and J lost 1, with 8 bases in between. Germline V CDR1 and CDR2: MNHEY, SVGAGI. The CDR3 is 13 residues long. The CDR3 sequence is CASTQGSNQPQHF. CDR3 coding DNA: TGTGCCAGCACCCAGGGCAGCAATCAGCCCCAGCATTTT.

The V call is TRBV28, the J call TRBJ1-6; TRBD1 matches at 7 bases. The CDR3 is 15 amino acids. CDR1 is MDHEN and CDR2 is SYDVKM in the germline V gene. V gave up 6 bases and J gave up 7 bases; unmatched junction bases: 9. In nucleotides, the CDR3 is TGTGCCAGCAGAGAACAGGGGTTTCAAAATTCACCCCTCCACTTT. Residues: CASREQGFQNSPLHF. Using reference TRBV28 and TRBJ1-6 for the parts outside the CDR3, the full variable domain is DVKVTQSSRYLVKRTGEKVFLECVQDMDHENMFWYRQDPGLGLRLIYFSYDVKMKEKGDIPEGYSVSREKKERFSLILESASTNQTSMYLCASREQGFQNSPLHFGNGTRLTVT.

The CDR3 region has the DNA TGCGCCAGCAGCCAATCTTGGCAGGGGGCTGGGGAGCAGTACTTC. Translated, it gives CASSQSWQGAGEQYF. The V gene is TRBV4-3, the J gene TRBJ2-7; 8 bases are a match to TRBD1. Looked up from germline, CDR1 is LGHNA and CDR2 is YSLEER. V lost 2 bases to trimming and J lost 7 bases; unmatched junction nucleotides: 10. The CDR3 contains 15 residues.

V gene TRBV24-1 combines with J gene TRBJ1-3; D is perhaps TRBD1 (5 bases). The V end lost 9 bases, the J end lost 0 bases, and 17 bases lay between the germline ends. Looked up from germline, CDR1 is KGHDR and CDR2 is SFDVKD. This CDR3 contains 16 residues. As DNA, the CDR3 is TGTGCCACCCACGGGGGGAGCACAGCCTCTGGAAACACCATATATTTT. Translating it yields CATHGGSTASGNTIYF.

The V call is TRBV5-1, the J call TRBJ2-5; TRBD1 matches at 10 bases. CDR3 length: 16 amino acids. CDR1 SGHRS and CDR2 YFSETQ come from the germline V gene. V trimming: 4 bases; J trimming: 5 bases; junction bases outside the gene matches: 11. Written as DNA, the CDR3 is TGCGCCAGCAGCCTCAACGGGGGGACAGGGGTGGAGACCCAGTACTTC. Translation: CASSLNGGTGVETQYF.

The genes are TRBV28 and TRBJ2-5; 9 bases match TRBD1. Germline CDR1 is MDHEN and CDR2 is SYDVKM. The CDR3 covers 14 residues. The trim removed 10 bases at V and 1 base at J, leaving 7 bases unmatched. CDR3 in amino acids: CATTWDRAQETQYF. The CDR3 bases are TGTGCCACCACATGGGACAGGGCCCAAGAGACCCAGTACTTC.

This rearrangement joins TRBV7-9 to TRBJ1-4, with 11 nucleotides matching TRBD1. Germline V lookup: CDR1 SEHNR, CDR2 FQNEAQ (reference sequence). J gave up 8 bases and V 4 bases, and 6 bases lay outside the gene matches. CDR3 length: 15 residues. The CDR3 DNA sequence: TGTGCCAGCAGCTCTCCGGACAGGGGGCAGGAAAAACTGTTTTTT. Protein sequence: CASSSPDRGQEKLFF.

The chain is built from TRBV3-1 (or the pseudogene TRBV3-2) and TRBJ2-7, with D perhaps TRBD2 (7 bases). The V gene lost 1 base and the J gene lost 8 bases, with 9 bases spanning the gap. The CDR3 extends over 12 amino acids. Germline CDR1 and CDR2: LGHDT and YNNKEL (reference sequence). The CDR3 coding sequence is TGTGCCAGCAGCCAAGGGGGGGGCCAGCAGTACTTC. Protein: CASSQGGGQQYF.

This clone was seen only a few times. The chain uses TRBV2 and TRBJ2-1; 9 nucleotides line up with TRBD2. This CDR3 region has 15 residues. V trimming: 8 bases; J trimming: 4 bases; junction bases outside the gene matches: 9. Germline V gene lookup returns CDR1 SNHLY and CDR2 FYNNEI. The CDR3 coding sequence is TGTGCCAGCCTCGGCCCCAGCGGGGGGTACAATGAGCAGTTCTTC. This translates into CASLGPSGGYNEQFF.

This chain links TRBV7-6 with TRBJ2-3; D is possibly TRBD2 (5 bases). Germline CDR1 and CDR2: SGHVS and FNYEAQ. Trimming removed 6 bases at V and 6 bases at J, with 19 bases between. The CDR3 is 15 amino acids. CDR3 bases: TGTGCCAGCAGACCTAGCCAGTCATCAGGTGATACGCAGTATTTT. Amino acids: CASRPSQSSGDTQYF.

This clone was recorded only once. This chain uses TRBV9 with TRBJ2-2; 12 nucleotides agree with TRBD2. The trim removed 4 bases at V and 4 bases at J, leaving 5 bases unmatched. Germline values: CDR1 SGDLS, CDR2 YYNGEE. The CDR3 length is 16 residues. The CDR3 spells CASSPRLAGVTGELFF. The DNA of the CDR3 is TGTGCCAGCAGCCCTCGACTAGCGGGGGTCACCGGGGAGCTGTTTTTT.

This clone was seen just once. The chain couples TRBV27 to TRBJ2-3; unclear D gene. The CDR3 runs 16 residues. V was trimmed by 3 bases and J by 3 bases, leaving 16 bases between them. CDR1 MNHEY and CDR2 SMNVEV come from the germline V gene (reference sequence). CDR3 amino acids: CASSFWALLATDTQYF. As DNA, the CDR3 is TGTGCCAGCAGTTTTTGGGCCTTACTTGCGACAGATACGCAGTATTTT.

This chain uses TRBV5-6 with TRBJ1-2; D may be TRBD1 (6 bases). Trimming left V 4 bases short and J 4 bases short, with 14 bases between. From germline, CDR1 is SGHDT and CDR2 YYEEEE. The CDR3 length is 14 residues. Here the CDR3 reads CASSPAGQSYGYTF. CDR3 nucleotides: TGTGCCAGCAGCCCCGCCGGACAGTCCTATGGCTACACCTTC.

The genes are TRBV6-2 or TRBV6-3 and TRBJ1-2; TRBD1 agrees at 7 bases. Germline lookup yields CDR1 MNHEY and CDR2 SVGEGT. CDR3 length: 13 amino acids. J was trimmed by 3 bases and V by 5 bases; bases with no gene match: 3. CDR3 region: CASSIQGYYGYTF. The CDR3 DNA reads as TGTGCCAGCAGTATACAGGGGTACTATGGCTACACCTTC.

The chain combines TRBV6-2 or TRBV6-3 with TRBJ1-1; 7 nucleotides align to TRBD1. Germline V CDR1 and CDR2: MNHEY, SVGEGT. Trimming removed 4 bases from V and 10 bases from J; junction bases left unmatched: 6. CDR3 length: 12 residues. For the CDR3, the DNA is TGTGCCAGCAGTTTTCGACAGGGCCCAGCTTTCTTT. Residues: CASSFRQGPAFF.

This chain links TRBV3-1 (or the pseudogene TRBV3-2) with TRBJ2-7; maybe TRBD1 (5 bases). The length of the CDR3 is 14 residues. Germline V gives CDR1 LGHDT, CDR2 YNNKEL (reference sequence). V lost 3 bases and J lost 4, with 13 bases in between. The CDR3 nucleotides are TGTGCCAGCAGCCAGGGGCTCTTCCTTTACGAGCAGTACTTC. It yields the protein CASSQGLFLYEQYF.

The chain employs TRBV28 and TRBJ1-4; D possibly corresponds to TRBD1 (6 bases). Germline loops: CDR1 MDHEN, CDR2 SYDVKM. Trimming removed 5 bases at V and 10 bases at J, with 14 bases between. CDR3 length: 13 residues. The CDR3 nucleotides read TGTGCCAGCAGTCCCCTCGAGGGGGGAAAACTGTTTTTT. Encoded protein: CASSPLEGGKLFF.